This T cell receptor (beta chain) originates from a study of naive and memory T cell subsets. Germline loops: CDR1 SGHDN, CDR2 FVKESK. The CDR3 has 16 residues. J lost 10 bases, V lost 4 bases, and 10 bases had no gene match. Findings and caveats of the study: Clonotypes here are unpaired alpha or beta chain sequences. Activation and differentiation may alter RNA-based TCR counts.

In its sample, this clonotype was seen many times. The antigen remains unidentified. Cells stained for CD3, CD4, CD8, CD45RA and CD27 were sorted into four subsets. Two oligonucleotides, mixed equimolar, formed the beta constant-region primer covering TRBC1 and TRBC2. Nested alpha and beta constant-region primers with the SP2 primer drove four PCR rounds on ligated cDNA. TCRdb itself ran the UMI-ligation and nested PCR reads through MiXCR, one entry per CDR3 protein. The table lists 70,000 to 95,000 distinct CDR3 sequences, about 6.5% of them singletons. The chain joins TRBV14 to TRBJ2-1; 13 bases are a match to TRBD2. Source material: central memory CD4+ T cells from blood. The sequence derives from a human donor in good health. CDR3 protein: CASSPTSGGALQEQFF. The CDR3 coding sequence is TGTGCCAGCAGCCCCACTAGCGGGGGGGCATTACAGGAGCAGTTCTTC.